A single sample is the source of the 24 T cell receptor beta chains below, sequenced in a study of blood T cell repertoires in COVID-19. Repertoires were generated with immunoSEQ multiplex PCR, while TCRdb's copy carries only in-frame clones and drops some. Here the sample spans roughly 300,000 clones, under 90% being singletons. Specimen: peripheral blood. These receptor sequences come from a woman aged 55-69 years with active or convalescent COVID-19.

The chain couples TRBV5-4 to TRBJ2-2, with D possibly matching TRBD1 (5 bases). Looked up from germline, CDR1 is SGHNT and CDR2 is YYREEE (reference sequence). CDR3 length equals 15 residues. V dropped 1 base and J dropped 4 bases, with 11 bases sitting between them. The CDR3 reads CASSLIGVGTGELFF. The CDR3, as DNA: TGTGCCAGCAGCTTGATAGGGGTAGGCACCGGGGAGCTGTTTTTT.

The table lists this clone with a count of one. The gene calls are TRBV3-1 (or the pseudogene TRBV3-2) and TRBJ2-3; 7 nucleotides align to TRBD2. Germline-derived CDR1 and CDR2 are LGHDT and YNNKEL (reference sequence). With V trimmed by 1 base and J by 1 base, 5 bases remained unmatched. CDR3 size: 16 residues. The CDR3 here is CASSQVLGGGTDTQYF. The DNA for the CDR3 is TGTGCCAGCAGCCAAGTCCTGGGAGGGGGCACAGATACGCAGTATTTT.

This clone occurred once. The gene calls are TRBV15 and TRBJ1-2, with D possibly TRBD1 on 5 matching bases. The CDR3 sequence is 13 residues long. Germline loops: CDR1 LNHNV, CDR2 YYDKDF (reference sequence). Trimming cost V 2 bases and J 4 bases, with 8 bases left between them. In nucleotides, the CDR3 is TGTGCCACCAGCAGACAGGGCCCCTATGGCTACACCTTC. It codes for CATSRQGPYGYTF.

This clone was found a few times. The chain has TRBV27 and TRBJ2-7; 10 bases match TRBD1. Germline trimming cut 6 bases from V and 5 bases from J; bases unmatched to any gene: 7. CDR1 is MNHEY, CDR2 SMNVEV, per germline (reference sequence). The CDR3 spans 14 residues. Written as DNA, the CDR3 is TGTGCCAGCAGGGGCTCGGGACAGGGGAACGAGCAGTACTTC. It encodes CASRGSGQGNEQYF.

This clone came up a few times. V and J are TRBV4-2 and TRBJ2-6; 9 bases agree with TRBD1. CDR1 is LGHNA and CDR2 is YNFKEQ in the germline V gene. The CDR3 runs to 12 residues. With V trimmed by 3 bases and J by 17 bases, 5 bases remained unmatched. Here the CDR3 DNA reads TGTGCCAGCAGCCAGGACAGGGGAGCCGTGACTTTC. Its protein product is CASSQDRGAVTF.

This chain joins TRBV30 and TRBJ1-5; D remains unclear. CDR3 length: 15 residues. CDR1 GTSNPN and CDR2 SVGIG come from the germline V gene (reference sequence). V shed 4 bases and J shed 5 bases, with 18 bases lying between them. This CDR3 reads CAWTPGVLVDQPQHF. CDR3 DNA sequence: TGTGCCTGGACCCCCGGGGTTTTGGTCGATCAGCCCCAGCATTTT.

This clone was detected only a few times. The chain is built from TRBV12-5 and TRBJ1-5; 10 bases are shared with TRBD1. Germline CDR1 reads LGHNT; CDR2 reads FRNRAP. Losses at the gene ends were 9 bases for V and 0 bases for J; bases not matched to a gene: 11. This CDR3 region has 17 residues. The CDR3 nucleotides are TGTGCTAGGGGCGACAGGGGGCGATCCGATAGCAATCAGCCCCAGCATTTT. Translation: CARGDRGRSDSNQPQHF.

The chain is built from TRBV30 and TRBJ1-5; TRBD1 agrees at 7 bases. Germline V gene lookup returns CDR1 GTSNPN and CDR2 SVGIG (reference sequence). There are 14 residues in the CDR3. The V gene end was trimmed by 0 bases and the J gene end by 2 bases; junction bases not matched to a gene: 1. The CDR3 coding sequence is TGTGCCTGGAGTGTAACAGGGGGCAATCAGCCCCAGCATTTT. Amino acids: CAWSVTGGNQPQHF.

The chain is built from TRBV2 and TRBJ2-7; a weak D match, TRBD1 (7 bases). Germline assignment: CDR1 SNHLY and CDR2 FYNNEI. Trimming left V 3 bases short and J 4 bases short, with 19 bases between. The CDR3 length is 16 residues. The CDR3 bases are TGTGCCAGCAGTGAGAGCCTTCGACAGGGAGGTTACGAGCAGTACTTC. It is translated as CASSESLRQGGYEQYF.

The genes are TRBV7-9 and TRBJ1-2, with 11 bases matching TRBD1. CDR1 SEHNR and CDR2 FQNEAQ come from the germline V gene (reference sequence). The CDR3 spans 14 residues. Germline trimming cut 1 base from V and 7 bases from J; bases unmatched to any gene: 2. This chain's CDR3 is CASSLEGTGGGYTF. In DNA form, the CDR3 reads TGTGCCAGCAGCTTAGAGGGGACAGGGGGTGGCTACACCTTC.

This clone has just one count. The V gene is TRBV10-1, the J gene TRBJ1-1; no reliable D call. The germline CDR1 and CDR2 sequences are WNHNN and SYGVQD (reference sequence). The CDR3 has 13 amino acids. Trimming took off 4 bases at V and 0 bases at J, with 6 bases between the two ends. CDR3 residues: CASSGQLNTEAFF. The CDR3 DNA reads as TGCGCCAGCAGTGGGCAGTTGAACACTGAAGCTTTCTTT.

This clone was observed once. The chain is built from TRBV3-1 (or the pseudogene TRBV3-2) and TRBJ2-5; D is possibly TRBD1 (5 bases). CDR1 is LGHDT, CDR2 YNNKEL, per germline (reference sequence). This CDR3 is 14 amino acids long. Trimming took off 2 bases at V and 1 base at J, with 8 bases between the two ends. The CDR3 sequence is CASSQRTIQETQYF. The CDR3 region has the DNA TGTGCCAGCAGCCAAAGGACAATCCAAGAGACCCAGTACTTC.

V gene TRBV6-5 combines with J gene TRBJ2-7; 9 bases fit TRBD1. CDR3 length: 14 amino acids. CDR1 is MNHEY and CDR2 is SVGAGI in the germline V gene. Trimming at V came to 6 bases and at J to 3 bases, leaving 6 bases not matched to a gene. The CDR3 coding sequence is TGTGCCAGCAGGGTACCGGGACAGGGCTACGAGCAGTACTTC. This sequence encodes CASRVPGQGYEQYF.

The rearrangement uses TRBV7-3 and TRBJ2-1; a weak D match, TRBD1 (6 bases). CDR1 is SGHTA, CDR2 FQGTGA, per germline. The V end lost 1 base, the J end lost 3 bases, and 10 bases lay between the germline ends. The CDR3 consists of 15 residues. The CDR3 DNA reads TGTGCCAGCAGCTTAAACCCGGACAGCTACAATGAGCAGTTCTTC. Amino acid sequence: CASSLNPDSYNEQFF. Full variable domain (outside the CDR3, taken from reference TRBV7-3 and TRBJ2-1): GAGVSQTPSNKVTEKGKYVELRCDPISGHTALYWYRQSLGQGPEFLIYFQGTGAADDSGLPNDRFFAVRPEGSVSTLKIQRTERGDSAVYLCASSLNPDSYNEQFFGPGTRLTVL.

V is TRBV6-2 or TRBV6-3 and J is TRBJ2-3; 7 nucleotides match TRBD1. Looked up from germline, CDR1 is MNHEY and CDR2 is SVGEGT. The CDR3 runs to 15 residues. The trim removed 0 bases at V and 2 bases at J, leaving 2 bases unmatched. CDR3 DNA: TGTGCCAGCAGTTACTCTGGACAGGCCACAGATACGCAGTATTTT. Protein: CASSYSGQATDTQYF.

The chain recombines TRBV6-1 with TRBJ1-4; possible D gene TRBD1, 5 bases. V shed 3 bases and J shed 13 bases, with 18 bases lying between them. The germline gives CDR1 MNHNS, CDR2 SASEGT. CDR3 size: 14 residues. CDR3 in amino acids: CASSDQGPGGRLFF. In DNA form, the CDR3 reads TGTGCCAGCAGTGATCAAGGGCCCGGGGGGAGACTGTTTTTT.

About this clone itself: Other DNA sequences within the sample encode an identical CDR3. DNA for the CDR3: TGCGCCAGCAGCTTGCGACAGGCGAACACTGAAGCTTTCTTT. Its protein is CASSLRQANTEAFF. The rearrangement uses TRBV5-1 and TRBJ1-1; the D gene is possibly TRBD1 (6 bases). The CDR3 runs to 14 residues. From germline, CDR1 is SGHRS and CDR2 YFSETQ. V lost 1 base to trimming and J lost 1 base, with 8 bases between them.

V and J are TRBV10-1 and TRBJ2-1; maybe TRBD2 (7 bases). CDR1 and CDR2 from the germline V gene are WNHNN and SYGVQD (reference sequence). The germline V and J ends were trimmed by 2 bases and 0 bases, with 17 bases remaining between them. The CDR3 is 18 residues long. The CDR3 sequence is CASSETGGRASSYNEQFF. CDR3 sequence (DNA): TGCGCCAGCAGTGAGACGGGGGGCCGTGCCAGCTCCTACAATGAGCAGTTCTTC.

The chain carries TRBV4-1 and TRBJ1-2; 12 positions match TRBD1. With 1 base clipped from V and 6 bases from J, the junction kept 3 bases outside the gene matches. Germline-derived CDR1 and CDR2 are MGHRA and YSYEKL. This CDR3 comprises 15 residues. CDR3 nucleotides: TGCGCCAGCAGCCAAGCGGGACAGGGGGCAAATGGCTACACCTTC. Translated: CASSQAGQGANGYTF.

The chain uses TRBV5-5 and TRBJ1-6, with 7 nucleotides matching TRBD1. The J segment lost 6 bases and the V segment lost 4 bases, leaving 7 bases of the junction unmatched. In germline, CDR1 is SGHKS, CDR2 YYEKEE (reference sequence). The CDR3 loop spans 15 amino acids. Written as DNA, the CDR3 is TGTGCCAGCAGCCACGGGACAGCTCGTAATTCACCCCTCCACTTT. Its protein product is CASSHGTARNSPLHF.

The chain joins TRBV6-5 to TRBJ1-1; TRBD1 matches 12 bases. This CDR3 comprises 15 residues. Germline CDR1 MNHEY, CDR2 SVGAGI. The J segment lost 5 bases and the V segment lost 6 bases, leaving 7 bases of the junction unmatched. CDR3 amino acids: CASSPGQGAETEAFF. Here the CDR3 DNA reads TGTGCCAGCAGCCCGGGACAGGGGGCCGAGACTGAAGCTTTCTTT.

The CDR3 is CASSIAPSGSREQYF. DNA of the CDR3: TGTGCCAGTAGTATAGCCCCTTCTGGGAGCCGAGAGCAGTACTTC. The chain employs TRBV19 and TRBJ2-7; TRBD2 is a possible D gene (5 bases). The CDR3 runs to 15 residues. The germline CDR1 and CDR2 sequences are LNHDA and SQIVND (reference sequence). V was clipped by 1 base and J by 7 bases, with 17 bases between them.

The V and J genes are TRBV7-8 and TRBJ1-2, with 9 positions matching TRBD1. The V gene end was trimmed by 5 bases and the J gene end by 5 bases; junction bases not matched to a gene: 9. Germline assignment: CDR1 SGHVS and CDR2 FQNEAQ. The CDR3 runs 15 residues. DNA for the CDR3: TGTGCCAGCAGCCTGACAGGGGGAGTAAGTTATGGCTACACCTTC. Translating it yields CASSLTGGVSYGYTF.

This clone was found once. This sequence joins TRBV14 and TRBJ1-2; no reliable D call. Germline CDR1 reads SGHDN; CDR2 reads FVKESK. Deletions cut 5 bases from V and 0 bases from J, with 7 bases between. CDR3 length: 13 residues. CDR3 DNA: TGTGCCAGCAGCGGGAGTTCTAACTATGGCTACACCTTC. Its protein is CASSGSSNYGYTF.